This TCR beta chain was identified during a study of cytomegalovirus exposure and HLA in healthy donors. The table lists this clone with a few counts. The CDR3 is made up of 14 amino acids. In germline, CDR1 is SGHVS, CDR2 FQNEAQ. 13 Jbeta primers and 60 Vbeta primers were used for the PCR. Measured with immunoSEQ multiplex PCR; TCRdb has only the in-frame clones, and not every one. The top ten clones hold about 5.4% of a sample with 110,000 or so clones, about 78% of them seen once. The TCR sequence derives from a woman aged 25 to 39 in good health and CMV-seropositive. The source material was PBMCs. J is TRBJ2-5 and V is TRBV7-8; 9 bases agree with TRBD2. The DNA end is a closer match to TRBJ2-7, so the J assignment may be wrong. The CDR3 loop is CASSFGTSLYEQYF. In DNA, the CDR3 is TGTGCCAGCAGCTTCGGGACTAGCCTCTACGAGCAGTACTTC.